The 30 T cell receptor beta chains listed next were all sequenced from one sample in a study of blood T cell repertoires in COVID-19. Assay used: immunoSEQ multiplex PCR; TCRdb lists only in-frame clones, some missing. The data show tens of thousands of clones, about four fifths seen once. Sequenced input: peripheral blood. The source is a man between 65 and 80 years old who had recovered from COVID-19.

CDR3 coding DNA: TGTGCCAGCAGCTTTGGAGGACCGAACACTGAAGCTTTCTTT. Residues: CASSFGGPNTEAFF. The chain couples TRBV7-3 to TRBJ1-1; D call uncertain. V was pared by 3 bases and J by 1 base, with 9 bases between. CDR3 length: 14 amino acids. Per the germline V gene, CDR1 is SGHTA and CDR2 is FQGTGA.

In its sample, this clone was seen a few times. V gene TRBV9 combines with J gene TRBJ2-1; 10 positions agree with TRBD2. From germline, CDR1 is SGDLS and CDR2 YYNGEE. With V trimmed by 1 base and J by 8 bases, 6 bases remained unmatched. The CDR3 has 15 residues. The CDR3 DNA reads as TGTGCCAGCAGCGTACGTAGCGGGGGGCGCGATGAGCAGTTCTTC. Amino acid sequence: CASSVRSGGRDEQFF.

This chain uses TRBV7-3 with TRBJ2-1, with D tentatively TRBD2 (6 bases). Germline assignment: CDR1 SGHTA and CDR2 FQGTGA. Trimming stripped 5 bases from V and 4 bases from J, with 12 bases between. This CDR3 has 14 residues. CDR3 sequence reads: CASSDADYYNEQFF. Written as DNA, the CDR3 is TGTGCCAGCAGCGACGCGGACTATTACAATGAGCAGTTCTTC.

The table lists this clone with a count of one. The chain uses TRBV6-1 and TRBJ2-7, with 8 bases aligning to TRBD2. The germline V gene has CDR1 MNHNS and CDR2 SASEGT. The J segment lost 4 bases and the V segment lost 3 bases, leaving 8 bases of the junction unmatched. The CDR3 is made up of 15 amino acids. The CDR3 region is CASSETSVGGYEQYF. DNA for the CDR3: TGTGCCAGCAGTGAGACTAGCGTCGGGGGTTACGAGCAGTACTTC.

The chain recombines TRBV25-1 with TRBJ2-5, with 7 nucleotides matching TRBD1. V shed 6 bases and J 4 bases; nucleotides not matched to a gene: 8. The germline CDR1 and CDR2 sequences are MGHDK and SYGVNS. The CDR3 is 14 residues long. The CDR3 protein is CASSEGWTGETQYF. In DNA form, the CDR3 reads TGTGCCAGCAGCGAAGGTTGGACAGGAGAGACCCAGTACTTC. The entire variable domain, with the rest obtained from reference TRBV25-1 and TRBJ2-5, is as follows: EADIYQTPRYLVIGTGKKITLECSQTMGHDKMYWYQQDPGMELHLIHYSYGVNSTEKGDLSSESTVSRIRTEHFPLTLESARPSHTSQYLCASSEGWTGETQYFGPGTRLLVL.

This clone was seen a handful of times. CDR3 nucleotide sequence: TGCGCCAGCAGTGAGTCCTATAGCGAGCAGTTCTTC. Translation gives CASSESYSEQFF. The V gene is TRBV10-2, the J gene TRBJ2-1; no clear D gene. V lost 0 bases and J lost 10, with 7 bases in between. Germline CDR1 and CDR2: WSHSY and SAAADI. The CDR3 runs to 12 residues.

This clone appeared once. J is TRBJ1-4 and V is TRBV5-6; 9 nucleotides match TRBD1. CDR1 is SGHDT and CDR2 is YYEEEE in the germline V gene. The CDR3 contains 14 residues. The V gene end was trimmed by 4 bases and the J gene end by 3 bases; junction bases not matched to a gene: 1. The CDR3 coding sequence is TGTGCCAGCAGCACAGGGGGCTCTAATGAAAAACTGTTTTTT. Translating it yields CASSTGGSNEKLFF.

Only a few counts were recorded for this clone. In nucleotides, the CDR3 is TGTGCCAGCAGGGGTCAGGGTAGGGCTTTCTATGGCTACACCTTC. Amino acids: CASRGQGRAFYGYTF. This chain joins TRBV6-5 and TRBJ1-2; tentative D call: TRBD1 (5 bases). V lost 6 bases and J lost 4, with 18 bases in between. Germline lookup yields CDR1 MNHEY and CDR2 SVGAGI. This CDR3 is 15 amino acids long.

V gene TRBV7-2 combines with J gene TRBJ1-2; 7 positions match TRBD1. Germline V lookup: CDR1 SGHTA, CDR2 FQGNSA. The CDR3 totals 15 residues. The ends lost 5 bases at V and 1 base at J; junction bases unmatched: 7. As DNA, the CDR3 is TGTGCCAGCAGCCTAGGGACAGCCTTTAACTATGGCTACACCTTC. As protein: CASSLGTAFNYGYTF.

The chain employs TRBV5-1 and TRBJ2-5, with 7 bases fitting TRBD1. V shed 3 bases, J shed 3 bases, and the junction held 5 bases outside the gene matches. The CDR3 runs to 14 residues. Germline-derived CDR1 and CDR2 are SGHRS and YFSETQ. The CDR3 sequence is CASSSGQQEETQYF. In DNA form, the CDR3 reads TGCGCCAGCAGCTCGGGACAGCAAGAAGAGACCCAGTACTTC.

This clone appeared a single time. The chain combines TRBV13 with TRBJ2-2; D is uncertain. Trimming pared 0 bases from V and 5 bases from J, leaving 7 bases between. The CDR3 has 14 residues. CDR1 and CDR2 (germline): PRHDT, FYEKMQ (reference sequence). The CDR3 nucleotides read TGTGCCAGCAGCTTAGGACTACGTACCGGGGAGCTGTTTTTT. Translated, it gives CASSLGLRTGELFF. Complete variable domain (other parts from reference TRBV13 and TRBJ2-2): AAGVIQSPRHLIKEKRETATLKCYPIPRHDTVYWYQQGPGQDPQFLISFYEKMQSDKGSIPDRFSAQQFSDYHSELNMSSLELGDSALYFCASSLGLRTGELFFGEGSRLTVL.

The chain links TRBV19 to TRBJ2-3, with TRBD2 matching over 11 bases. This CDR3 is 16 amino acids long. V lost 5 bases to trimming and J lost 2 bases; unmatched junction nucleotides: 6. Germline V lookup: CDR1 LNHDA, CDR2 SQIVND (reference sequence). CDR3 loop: CASSPRLAGTTDTQYF. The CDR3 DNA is TGTGCCAGTAGTCCCAGACTAGCGGGGACCACAGATACGCAGTATTTT.

This CDR3 reads CASSLVPDYGNQPQHF. The CDR3 coding sequence is TGTGCCAGCAGCTTGGTTCCAGATTATGGCAATCAGCCCCAGCATTTT. The chain links TRBV5-5 to TRBJ1-5, with no clear D. This CDR3 has 16 residues. Germline V CDR1 and CDR2: SGHKS, YYEKEE (reference sequence). V dropped 0 bases and J dropped 2 bases, with 12 bases sitting between them.

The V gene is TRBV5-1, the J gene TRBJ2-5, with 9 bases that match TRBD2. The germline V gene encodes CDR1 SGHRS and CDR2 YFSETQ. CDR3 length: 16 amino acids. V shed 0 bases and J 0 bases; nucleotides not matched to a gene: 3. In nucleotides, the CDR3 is TGCGCCAGCAGCTTGGGCGGGAGGGGAAACCAAGAGACCCAGTACTTC. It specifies CASSLGGRGNQETQYF.

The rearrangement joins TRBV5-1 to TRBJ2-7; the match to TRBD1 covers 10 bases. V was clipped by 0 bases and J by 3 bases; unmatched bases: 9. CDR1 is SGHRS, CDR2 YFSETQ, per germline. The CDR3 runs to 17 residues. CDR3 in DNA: TGCGCCAGCAGCTTGGTCGGGACAGGGGCTCAGAACTACGAGCAGTACTTC. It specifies CASSLVGTGAQNYEQYF. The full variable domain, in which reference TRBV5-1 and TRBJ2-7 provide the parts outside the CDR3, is KAGVTQTPRYLIKTRGQQVTLSCSPISGHRSVSWYQQTPGQGLQFLFEYFSETQRNKGNFPGRFSGRQFSNSRSEMNVSTLELGDSALYLCASSLVGTGAQNYEQYFGPGTRLTVT.

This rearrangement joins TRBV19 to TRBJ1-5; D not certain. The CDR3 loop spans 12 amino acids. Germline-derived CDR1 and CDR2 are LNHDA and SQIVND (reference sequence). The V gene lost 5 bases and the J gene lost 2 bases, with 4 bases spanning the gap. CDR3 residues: CASSSRNQPQHF. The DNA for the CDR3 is TGTGCCAGTAGTTCTCGCAATCAGCCCCAGCATTTT.

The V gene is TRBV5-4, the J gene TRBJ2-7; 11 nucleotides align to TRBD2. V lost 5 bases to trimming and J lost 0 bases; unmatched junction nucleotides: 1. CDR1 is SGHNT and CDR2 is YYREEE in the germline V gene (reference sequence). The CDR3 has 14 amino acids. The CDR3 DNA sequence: TGTGCCAGCAGTCTAGCGGGGGGCTCCTACGAGCAGTACTTC. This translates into CASSLAGGSYEQYF.

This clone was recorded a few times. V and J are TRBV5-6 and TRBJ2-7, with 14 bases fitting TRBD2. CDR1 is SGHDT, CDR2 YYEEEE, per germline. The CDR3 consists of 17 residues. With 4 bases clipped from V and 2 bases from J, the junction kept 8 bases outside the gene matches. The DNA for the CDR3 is TGTGCCAGCAGCCAGGGACTAGCGGGAGTTCTAACCTACGAGCAGTACTTC. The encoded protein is CASSQGLAGVLTYEQYF.

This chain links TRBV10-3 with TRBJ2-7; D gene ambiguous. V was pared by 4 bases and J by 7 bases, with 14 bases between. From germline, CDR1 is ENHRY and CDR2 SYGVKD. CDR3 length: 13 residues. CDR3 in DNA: TGTGCCATCAGTGGAGTTTCCGCATCAGAGCAGTACTTC. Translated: CAISGVSASEQYF.

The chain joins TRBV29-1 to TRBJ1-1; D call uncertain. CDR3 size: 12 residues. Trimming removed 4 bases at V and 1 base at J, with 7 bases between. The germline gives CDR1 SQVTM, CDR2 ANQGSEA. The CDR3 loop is CSVVVSNTEAFF. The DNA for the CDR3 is TGCAGCGTTGTCGTGTCGAACACTGAAGCTTTCTTT.

In DNA, the CDR3 is TGTGCCAGCAGCTTAGAGACAGCCACTAACTATGGCTACACCTTC. Translated: CASSLETATNYGYTF. This rearrangement joins TRBV7-9 to TRBJ1-2; possibly TRBD1 for D (5 bases). The CDR3 spans 15 residues. The germline gives CDR1 SEHNR, CDR2 FQNEAQ (reference sequence). Trimming stripped 1 base from V and 0 bases from J, with 9 bases between.

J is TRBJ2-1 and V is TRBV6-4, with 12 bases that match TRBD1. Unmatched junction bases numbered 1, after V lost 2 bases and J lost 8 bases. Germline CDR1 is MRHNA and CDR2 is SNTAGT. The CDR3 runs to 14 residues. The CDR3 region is CASSDGTGGDEQFF. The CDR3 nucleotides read TGTGCCAGCAGTGACGGGACAGGGGGCGATGAGCAGTTCTTC.

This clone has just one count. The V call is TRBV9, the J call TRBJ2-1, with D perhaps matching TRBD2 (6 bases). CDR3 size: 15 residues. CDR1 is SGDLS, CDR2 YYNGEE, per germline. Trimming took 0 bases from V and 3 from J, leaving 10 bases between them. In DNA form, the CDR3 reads TGTGCCAGCAGCGTAGAGGAGGGAGGCTACAATGAGCAGTTCTTC. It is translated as CASSVEEGGYNEQFF.

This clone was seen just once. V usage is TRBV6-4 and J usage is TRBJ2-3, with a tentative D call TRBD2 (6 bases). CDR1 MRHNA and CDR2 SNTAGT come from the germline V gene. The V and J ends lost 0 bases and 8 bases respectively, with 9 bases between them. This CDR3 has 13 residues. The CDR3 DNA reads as TGTGCCAGCAGTGACTCGATGGGGGGTACGCAGTATTTT. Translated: CASSDSMGGTQYF.

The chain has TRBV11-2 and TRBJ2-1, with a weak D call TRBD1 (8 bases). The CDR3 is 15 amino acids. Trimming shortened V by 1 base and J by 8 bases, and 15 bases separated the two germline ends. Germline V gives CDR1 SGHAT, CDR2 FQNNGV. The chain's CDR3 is CASSLVQGAGDEQFF. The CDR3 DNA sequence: TGTGCCAGCAGCTTAGTGCAGGGGGCGGGGGATGAGCAGTTCTTC.

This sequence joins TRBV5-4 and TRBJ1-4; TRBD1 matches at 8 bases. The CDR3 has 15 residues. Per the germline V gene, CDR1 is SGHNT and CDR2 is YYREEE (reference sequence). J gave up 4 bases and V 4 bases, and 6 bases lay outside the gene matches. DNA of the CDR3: TGTGCCAGCAGCGTAAACAGGGGGATTAATGAAAAACTGTTTTTT. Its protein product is CASSVNRGINEKLFF.

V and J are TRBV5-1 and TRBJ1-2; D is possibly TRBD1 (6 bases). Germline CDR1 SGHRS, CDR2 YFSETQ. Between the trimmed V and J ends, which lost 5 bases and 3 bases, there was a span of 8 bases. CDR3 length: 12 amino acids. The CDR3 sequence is CASRDSDYGYTF. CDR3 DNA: TGCGCCAGCAGGGACAGCGACTATGGCTACACCTTC.

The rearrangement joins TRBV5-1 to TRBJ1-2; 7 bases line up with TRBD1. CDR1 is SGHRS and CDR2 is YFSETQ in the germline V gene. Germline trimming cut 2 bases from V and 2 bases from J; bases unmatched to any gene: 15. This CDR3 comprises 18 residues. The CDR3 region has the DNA TGCGCCAGCAGCTTTGGTGGAGGGGGGACAGTCCAAAACTATGGCTACACCTTC. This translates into CASSFGGGGTVQNYGYTF. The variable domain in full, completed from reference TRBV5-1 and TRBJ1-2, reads KAGVTQTPRYLIKTRGQQVTLSCSPISGHRSVSWYQQTPGQGLQFLFEYFSETQRNKGNFPGRFSGRQFSNSRSEMNVSTLELGDSALYLCASSFGGGGTVQNYGYTFGSGTRLTVV.

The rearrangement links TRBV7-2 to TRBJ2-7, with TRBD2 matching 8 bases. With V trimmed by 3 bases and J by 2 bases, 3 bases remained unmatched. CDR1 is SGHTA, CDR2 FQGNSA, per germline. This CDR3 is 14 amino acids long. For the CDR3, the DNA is TGTGCCAGCAGCTTTGGTAGCGGGACCTACGAGCAGTACTTC. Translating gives CASSFGSGTYEQYF.

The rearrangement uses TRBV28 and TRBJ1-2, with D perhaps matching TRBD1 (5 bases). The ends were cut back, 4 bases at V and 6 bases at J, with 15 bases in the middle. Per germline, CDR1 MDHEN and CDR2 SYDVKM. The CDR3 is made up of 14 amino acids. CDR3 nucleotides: TGTGCCAGCAGTTCTTCCCCAGGGAGGGATGGCTACACCTTC. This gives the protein CASSSSPGRDGYTF.